Below are 3 T cell receptor beta chains sequenced from a single sample in a study of blood T cells in healthy people across ages. Next came a second PCR, run for about 7 to 11 cycles, which used a sample-barcoded 5' primer along with a J-beta primer mix. A single record per CDR3 protein comes from TCRdb applying MiXCR to the 5' RACE reads. The sample includes more than 1,000,000 distinct CDR3 sequences, roughly a quarter seen only once; the top ten take less than 0.85%. In addition, the sample was reused for a study of T cells of mothers and their children.

Sequences were obtained from blood. These receptor sequences come from a girl aged 2 to 10 in good health.

The genes are TRBV29-1 and TRBJ1-2; D ambiguous. The V gene lost 4 bases and the J gene lost 4 bases, with 16 bases spanning the gap. The germline CDR1 and CDR2 sequences are SQVTM and ANQGSEA. The CDR3 is 14 residues long. The CDR3 nucleotides are TGCAGCGTTGTCCCGGTAGGCCTGGTCTATGGCTACACCTTC. Protein product: CSVVPVGLVYGYTF.

The chain has TRBV27 and TRBJ2-5; TRBD1 matches at 8 bases. CDR3 length equals 15 residues. CDR1 and CDR2 (germline): MNHEY, SMNVEV (reference sequence). With V trimmed by 5 bases and J by 5 bases, 10 bases remained unmatched. CDR3 residues: CASSPDVYRGETQYF. The CDR3 region has the DNA TGTGCCAGCAGTCCAGACGTATACAGGGGGGAGACCCAGTACTTC.

J is TRBJ2-4 and V is TRBV21-1; TRBD1 is taken as the D call from the table, unchecked against the DNA. TRBV21-1 is classified as a pseudogene. The length of the CDR3 is 13 residues. The CDR3 DNA follows: TGTGCCAGCTTTAGGCGAGGGGGGGACATTCAGTACTTC. This translates into CASFRRGGDIQYF.